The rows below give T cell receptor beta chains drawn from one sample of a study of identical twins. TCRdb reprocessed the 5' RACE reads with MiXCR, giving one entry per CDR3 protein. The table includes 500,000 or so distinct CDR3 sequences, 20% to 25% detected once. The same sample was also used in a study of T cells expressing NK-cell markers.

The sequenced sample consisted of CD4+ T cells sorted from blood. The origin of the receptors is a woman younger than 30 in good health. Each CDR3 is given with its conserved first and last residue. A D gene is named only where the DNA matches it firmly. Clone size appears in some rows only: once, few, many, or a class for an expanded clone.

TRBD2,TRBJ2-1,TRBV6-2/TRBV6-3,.,CASSPLGLVYNEQFF,TGTGCCAGCAGTCCTCTGGGACTAGTCTACAATGAGCAGTTCTTC
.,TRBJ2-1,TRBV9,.,CASSEGGGRGNEQFF,TGTGCCAGCAGCGAGGGGGGAGGACGGGGAAATGAGCAGTTCTTC
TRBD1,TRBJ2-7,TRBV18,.,CASSSTGLHYEQYF,TGTGCCAGCTCATCGACAGGGCTTCACTACGAGCAGTACTTC
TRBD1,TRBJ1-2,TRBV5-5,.,CASTQTGHFGYTF,TGTGCCAGCACCCAGACAGGGCACTTTGGCTACACCTTC
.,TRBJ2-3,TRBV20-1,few,CSARVPGGPDTQYF,TGCAGTGCTAGAGTACCCGGTGGTCCAGATACGCAGTATTTT
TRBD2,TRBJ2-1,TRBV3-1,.,CASSQAGAGGRSEQFF,TGTGCCAGCAGCCAAGCCGGAGCGGGGGGGCGCAGTGAGCAGTTCTTC
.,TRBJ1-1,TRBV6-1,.,CATHGGREAFF,TGTGCCACACACGGGGGCCGAGAAGCTTTCTTT
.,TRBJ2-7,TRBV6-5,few,CASSYGHHLDDEQYF,TGTGCCAGCAGTTACGGACACCACTTGGACGACGAGCAGTACTTC
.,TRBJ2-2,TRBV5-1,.,CASSLGGDTGELFF,TGCGCCAGCAGCTTGGGCGGCGACACCGGGGAGCTGTTTTTT
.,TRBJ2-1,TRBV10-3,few,CAISQSQSSYNEQFF,TGTGCCATCAGTCAGAGCCAGAGCTCCTACAATGAGCAGTTCTTC
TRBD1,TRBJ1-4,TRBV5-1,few,CASSSETGRGEKLFF,TGCGCCAGCAGCTCAGAGACAGGGCGGGGTGAAAAACTGTTTTTT
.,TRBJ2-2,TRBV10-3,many,CAISEFSNTGELFF,TGTGCCATCAGTGAGTTCAGTAACACCGGGGAGCTGTTTTTT
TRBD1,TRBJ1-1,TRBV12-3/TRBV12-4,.,CASSWGTGGTEAFF,TGTGCCAGCAGTTGGGGGACAGGGGGAACTGAAGCTTTCTTT
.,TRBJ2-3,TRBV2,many,CASNSGGDTQYF,TGTGCCAGCAATAGCGGTGGGGATACGCAGTATTTT
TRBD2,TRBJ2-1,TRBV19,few,CASSFGLAGSTYNEQFF,TGTGCCAGTAGTTTCGGACTAGCGGGGTCCACCTACAATGAGCAGTTCTTC
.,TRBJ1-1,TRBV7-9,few,CASSLGGGGQTEAFF,TGTGCCAGCAGCTTAGGGGGAGGGGGGCAAACTGAAGCTTTCTTT